A single TCR beta chain is shown here with its context. Its specificity is not known. CDR3 size: 14 residues. V dropped 4 bases and J dropped 5 bases, with 16 bases sitting between them. CDR1 is SGHDT and CDR2 is YYEEEE in the germline V gene. This specimen comes from a study of graft-versus-host responses after intestinal transplantation. The overall study: Multivisceral, liver-intestinal, or isolated intestinal grafts went to recipients.

Whole-study results and caveats: The study associated peak circulating GvH clone levels with early post-transplant HvG declines. The marrow of recipients harbored GvH clones, and ileum or blood showed some of them first.

The repertoire was sequenced with immunoSEQ multiplex PCR; TCRdb's copy has only in-frame clones and lacks some. Here the sample spans roughly 62,000 clones, more than 75% being singletons. This specimen consisted of PBMCs, obtained around 120 days after intestinal transplantation. This receptor was obtained from a human patient who received an intestinal transplant, so some T cells may come from the graft donor. V gene TRBV5-6 combines with J gene TRBJ2-7; possible D gene TRBD1, 6 bases. The CDR3 region has the DNA TGTGCCAGCAGCCCCCCCAGACAGGACCACGAGCAGTACTTC. Its translation: CASSPPRQDHEQYF.